This entry lists 5 T cell receptor beta chains sequenced from one sample in a study of blood T cell repertoires in COVID-19. Using immunoSEQ multiplex PCR, the repertoire was profiled, and TCRdb retains in-frame clones only, with some absent. The sample lists 150,000 to 200,000 clones, about four fifths seen once, with around 2.4% in the top ten. Sequencing input: peripheral blood. The receptors were gathered from a human donor with acute or convalescent COVID-19. The donor label of this sample is uncertain.

This clone appeared a single time. The V call is TRBV7-2, the J call TRBJ2-1; 8 bases agree with TRBD2. The CDR3 consists of 15 residues. Germline V lookup: CDR1 SGHTA, CDR2 FQGNSA. Germline trimming cut 5 bases from V and 8 bases from J; bases unmatched to any gene: 11. For the CDR3, the DNA is TGTGCCAGCAGCGCCACTAGCGGCCCATTATATGAGCAGTTCTTC. Protein sequence: CASSATSGPLYEQFF.

This chain links TRBV6-6 with TRBJ1-3; D may be TRBD1 (5 bases). The CDR3 contains 16 residues. Germline V lookup: CDR1 MNHNY, CDR2 SVGAGI (reference sequence). The V and J ends lost 4 bases and 0 bases respectively, with 13 bases between them. CDR3 sequence: CASSSHDRSSGNTIYF. In DNA form, the CDR3 reads TGTGCCAGCAGTTCCCACGACAGAAGCTCTGGAAACACCATATATTTT.

The chain joins TRBV27 to TRBJ2-7; TRBD1 matches 7 bases. There are 16 residues in the CDR3. The V segment lost 5 bases and the J segment 3 bases; nucleotides outside the gene matches: 13. Germline V lookup: CDR1 MNHEY, CDR2 SMNVEV (reference sequence). In nucleotides, the CDR3 is TGTGCCAGCAGTCCTACCTCGACAGGGAATCACTACGAGCAGTACTTC. Its protein is CASSPTSTGNHYEQYF.

The CDR3 region has the DNA TGTGCCAGCAGTTACCGGGGACAGGGTTGGGAGACCCAGTACTTC. Its protein product is CASSYRGQGWETQYF. The J gene is TRBJ2-5, the V gene TRBV6-5; 9 bases agree with TRBD1. The CDR3 has 15 amino acids. Germline CDR1 is MNHEY and CDR2 is SVGAGI. Unmatched junction bases numbered 6, after V lost 2 bases and J lost 5 bases.

The J gene is TRBJ1-3, the V gene TRBV7-8; TRBD1 might be the D (6 bases). The V end was cut by 5 bases, the J end by 0 bases, with 11 bases between. The CDR3 extends over 15 amino acids. CDR1 SGHVS and CDR2 FQNEAQ come from the germline V gene. The CDR3 bases are TGTGCCAGCAGCCGAACAGGGAGCTCTGGAAACACCATATATTTT. This encodes CASSRTGSSGNTIYF.